This TCR beta chain is drawn from a study of blood T cell repertoires in COVID-19. In the study overall: All recovered Cohort 3 donors got two negative PCRs, got clearance, or saw symptom resolution. T cells, B-cell-depleted T cells, or PBMCs supplied cDNA or gDNA.

Clones were sequenced by immunoSEQ multiplex PCR, and TCRdb holds only the in-frame ones, with some missing. The profile shows hundreds of thousands of clones, approximately 90% of them singletons. The CDR3 runs to 12 residues. Trimming left V 6 bases short and J 4 bases short, with 9 bases between. Germline V lookup: CDR1 MNHEY, CDR2 SVGAGI. The rearrangement links TRBV6-5 to TRBJ1-2; no clear D gene. The TCR originated in an older woman in a cohort exposed to, infected with or recovered from COVID-19 (not recorded which). Source material: PBMCs or T cells enriched from blood (not recorded which). CDR3 region: CASRRSGYGYTF. CDR3 in DNA: TGTGCCAGCAGACGGTCTGGCTATGGCTACACCTTC.